Listed below are T cell receptor beta chains from one sample, sequenced in a study of PD-1 blockade in mismatch repair-deficient tumors. Libraries were prepared by immunoSEQ multiplex PCR; TCRdb keeps only in-frame clonotypes and omits some of them. The data show 120,000 or so clones, 70% to 90% seen once. Sequencing used peripheral blood, obtained 44 weeks after starting pembrolizumab. All receptors derive from an adult with mismatch repair-deficient cancer. Each CDR3 is given with its conserved first and last residue.

v_call | cdr3_aa
TRBV11-3 | CASSLVDRSYTEAFF
TRBV27 | CASSLGSGGYTEAFF
TRBV4-3 | CASSQALGGTGWITDTQYF
TRBV2 | CASKTSGMGEQFF
TRBV5-1 | CASSLGLQEQFF
TRBV6-1 | CASSVTGGTGELFF
TRBV4-3 | CASSPTLTQGDGYGYTF
TRBV29-1 | CSVEGVGYTF
TRBV4-3 | CASSHALAGFYNEQFF
TRBV7-9 | CASSLRGQGMNTEAFF
TRBV13 | CASSPQTGTGGEDTQYF
TRBV27 | CASSPGREGTYEQYF
TRBV11-3 | CASSFPEGEEQYF
TRBV5-6 | CASSFKQAKETQYF
TRBV5-1 | CASRLTTYIANEQFF
TRBV5-1 | CASSLSTVAGELFF
TRBV7-3 | CASSLTRAREQFF
TRBV27 | CASSLYAGQGAEQYF
TRBV27 | CASSKGLSYEQYF
TRBV7-9 | CASSPRYTGELFF
TRBV9 | CASSVSLVRDEQFF
TRBV19 | CASSMLPPITTGSNYGYTF
TRBV6-5 | CASSYSPGRPQETQYF
TRBV19 | CASSIVHPPGELFF
TRBV4-1 | CASSQLGLGSDTEAFF
TRBV7-9 | CASSPNGQMNTEAFF
TRBV5-3 | CMGARGHEKLFF
TRBV19 | CASSMGTSEQYF
TRBV28 | CASRLPDREETQYF
TRBV30 | CAWSGSGGHGDTQYF
TRBV7-9 | CASSRGQNTGELFF
TRBV25-1 | CASSELSGAKAAFF
TRBV6-6 | CASSHLAMRPQHF
TRBV28 | CASSHPSGSETQYF
TRBV27 | CASSPLGYSSYEQYF
TRBV7-2 | CASSTSGRETQYF
TRBV7-2 | CASSLLLGYEQYF
TRBV5-4 | CASSLGGQETQYF
TRBV27 | CASSPRTEDSEQYF
TRBV2 | CASSESVNEQYF
TRBV5-1 | CASSLRQGPGELFF
TRBV29-1 | CSVSSGAHRRIEKLFF
TRBV18 | CASSPRADQETQYF
TRBV18 | CASSPSGTGASGANVLTF
TRBV19 | CASRDGSGANVLTF
TRBV7-8 | CASSLFDPDRVNYGYTF
TRBV5-1 | CASSLVSGQPQHF
TRBV11-3 | CASSLERSHRDQETQYF
TRBV2 | CASSAETGISDTQYF
TRBV5-8 | CASTYGTGAGQPQHF